This passage covers 25 T cell receptor beta chains from one sample sequenced in a study of CD8 T cells in Susac syndrome. It was with random hexamers that roughly 0.45 to 1 ug RNA was reverse transcribed. TCRdb independently ran MiXCR on the immunoSEQ multiplex PCR reads; one entry per CDR3 protein. Of some 65,000 distinct CDR3 sequences in the sample, 90% to 95% were seen once. The sample taken for sequencing was CD8+ T cells from PBMCs. These receptors were obtained from a human donor with multiple sclerosis.

The chain couples TRBV7-3 to TRBJ2-7; D gene uncertain. Between the trimmed V and J ends, which lost 4 bases and 4 bases, there was a span of 11 bases. CDR1 SGHTA and CDR2 FQGTGA come from the germline V gene. The CDR3 sequence is 13 residues long. CDR3 coding DNA: TGTGCCAGCAGCTCCTCTGGCCTATACGAGCAGTACTTC. Protein sequence: CASSSSGLYEQYF.

The rearrangement uses TRBV5-1 and TRBJ2-7, with TRBD1 identical over 10 bases. The CDR3 covers 14 residues. Germline CDR1 reads SGHRS; CDR2 reads YFSETQ. Unmatched junction bases numbered 7, after V lost 4 bases and J lost 6 bases. This CDR3 reads CASSPDRGSPEQYF. The CDR3 DNA reads TGCGCCAGCAGCCCGGACAGGGGGAGCCCCGAGCAGTACTTC. The complete variable domain, with remaining parts taken from reference TRBV5-1 and TRBJ2-7, reads KAGVTQTPRYLIKTRGQQVTLSCSPISGHRSVSWYQQTPGQGLQFLFEYFSETQRNKGNFPGRFSGRQFSNSRSEMNVSTLELGDSALYLCASSPDRGSPEQYFGPGTRLTVT.

This rearrangement joins TRBV7-9 to TRBJ2-5; TRBD1 might be the D (5 bases). V lost 5 bases to trimming and J lost 2 bases, with 9 bases between them. The V gene's germline CDR1 is SEHNR and CDR2 FQNEAQ (reference sequence). The CDR3 has 13 amino acids. CDR3 region: CASSPTEQETQYF. The DNA of the CDR3 is TGTGCCAGCAGCCCGACAGAGCAAGAGACCCAGTACTTC.

The chain is built from TRBV5-1 and TRBJ2-1, with 15 bases fitting TRBD2. The CDR3 loop spans 17 amino acids. Germline loops: CDR1 SGHRS, CDR2 YFSETQ. V lost 7 bases and J lost 3; bases outside the gene matches: 8. CDR3 bases: TGCGCCAGCCGCGGACTAGCGGGAGGGGAAGACTACAATGAGCAGTTCTTC. Translating gives CASRGLAGGEDYNEQFF.

The chain uses TRBV7-9 and TRBJ2-3; D gene uncertain. The CDR3 runs 13 residues. Deletions cut 7 bases from V and 2 bases from J, with 10 bases between. The germline V gene has CDR1 SEHNR and CDR2 FQNEAQ (reference sequence). The CDR3 DNA follows: TGTGCCAGCACCCATCCGGACACAGATACGCAGTATTTT. It codes for CASTHPDTDTQYF.

The gene calls are TRBV28 and TRBJ2-7; the match to TRBD1 covers 7 bases. With 5 bases clipped from V and 6 bases from J, the junction kept 13 bases outside the gene matches. The V gene's germline CDR1 is MDHEN and CDR2 SYDVKM. The CDR3 length is 15 residues. CDR3 protein: CASSLRDSFTSEQYF. CDR3 DNA: TGTGCCAGCAGTCTCCGGGACAGCTTTACCAGCGAGCAGTACTTC.

The rearrangement uses TRBV28 and TRBJ2-5; D perhaps matches TRBD1 (5 bases). CDR1 and CDR2 (germline): MDHEN, SYDVKM. The CDR3 contains 15 residues. Trimming shortened V by 2 bases and J by 3 bases, and 13 bases separated the two germline ends. CDR3 sequence reads: CASSLVRRQKETQYF. DNA of the CDR3: TGTGCCAGCAGTTTAGTTAGGAGACAGAAAGAGACCCAGTACTTC.

The CDR3 here is CASSNGGTEAFF. The CDR3, as DNA: TGTGCCAGCAGTAACGGGGGAACTGAAGCTTTCTTT. This chain connects TRBV6-6 to TRBJ1-1; D is possibly TRBD1 (5 bases). The CDR3 is made up of 12 amino acids. The germline V and J ends were trimmed by 5 bases and 5 bases, with 9 bases remaining between them. Germline values: CDR1 MNHNY, CDR2 SVGAGI (reference sequence).

This chain links TRBV19 with TRBJ2-7, with 9 bases fitting TRBD1. The CDR3 is made up of 14 amino acids. Germline V gene lookup returns CDR1 LNHDA and CDR2 SQIVND (reference sequence). V was clipped by 3 bases and J by 6 bases; unmatched bases: 6. CDR3: CASSMGTGFGEQYF. The CDR3 DNA is TGTGCCAGTAGTATGGGGACAGGGTTCGGCGAGCAGTACTTC. Filled out from reference TRBV19 and TRBJ2-7, the complete variable domain reads DGGITQSPKYLFRKEGQNVTLSCEQNLNHDAMYWYRQDPGQGLRLIYYSQIVNDFQKGDIAEGYSVSREKKESFPLTVTSAQKNPTAFYLCASSMGTGFGEQYFGPGTRLTVT.

The J gene is TRBJ2-3, the V gene TRBV24-1, with D uncertain. The CDR3 is 15 residues long. The germline CDR1 and CDR2 sequences are KGHDR and SFDVKD. V dropped 3 bases and J dropped 2 bases, with 11 bases sitting between them. CDR3 DNA: TGTGCCACCAGTGATACCCTTCTACCCACAGATACGCAGTATTTT. It codes for CATSDTLLPTDTQYF.

This chain joins TRBV27 and TRBJ1-5, with a tentative D call TRBD1 (6 bases). The CDR3 is made up of 16 amino acids. Germline CDR1 MNHEY, CDR2 SMNVEV (reference sequence). Trimming pared 5 bases from V and 7 bases from J, leaving 21 bases between. The CDR3 loop is CASSPTTTGRVQPQHF. The CDR3 bases are TGTGCCAGCAGTCCAACCACTACAGGGAGGGTACAGCCCCAGCATTTT.

The V gene is TRBV9, the J gene TRBJ2-3, with D maybe TRBD2 (5 bases). Germline CDR1 is SGDLS and CDR2 is YYNGEE. The V gene lost 2 bases and the J gene lost 3 bases, with 13 bases spanning the gap. The CDR3 has 15 residues. CDR3 amino acids: CASSVHQRDTDTQYF. CDR3 DNA: TGTGCCAGCAGCGTCCATCAGAGGGATACAGATACGCAGTATTTT.

This sequence joins TRBV4-3 and TRBJ1-1, with 7 bases that match TRBD1. The junction had 7 bases not matched to a gene; V was cut back by 6 bases and J by 3 bases. The CDR3 is made up of 14 amino acids. Germline V gene data show CDR1 as LGHNA and CDR2 as YSLEER. CDR3 region: CASRPSRGYTEAFF. As DNA, the CDR3 is TGCGCCAGCAGACCCAGCAGGGGGTACACTGAAGCTTTCTTT.

V gene TRBV23-1 combines with J gene TRBJ1-6; D is undetermined. TRBV23-1 falls under the ORF class, with uncertain function. Trimming took 1 base from V and 8 from J, leaving 15 bases between them. This CDR3 is built from 16 residues. The CDR3 spells CASSQLFGGIHSPLHF. As DNA, the CDR3 is TGCGCCAGCAGTCAATTATTTGGTGGGATACATTCACCCCTCCACTTT.

This clonotype was detected only once. CDR3: CASRATSGGSQETQYF. The CDR3 nucleotides are TGTGCCAGCAGAGCAACTAGCGGTGGCTCCCAAGAGACCCAGTACTTC. This sequence joins TRBV12-3 or TRBV12-4 and TRBJ2-5; 8 bases match TRBD2. V was clipped by 6 bases and J by 1 base; unmatched bases: 10. CDR3 length: 16 residues.

The rearrangement joins TRBV9 to TRBJ2-1, with 7 positions matching TRBD2. The germline gives CDR1 SGDLS, CDR2 YYNGEE. V shed 5 bases and J 3 bases; nucleotides not matched to a gene: 11. The CDR3 sequence is 16 residues long. The CDR3: CASRERGRYRYNEQFF. Here the CDR3 DNA reads TGTGCCAGCAGAGAGCGGGGACGATACCGCTACAATGAGCAGTTCTTC.

This clonotype was recorded once. DNA of the CDR3: TGTGCCAGCAGTTTACGGCGGGAGGCTGGCACAGATACGCAGTATTTT. Amino acid sequence: CASSLRREAGTDTQYF. This sequence joins TRBV28 and TRBJ2-3, with 8 positions matching TRBD2. After removal of 2 bases from V and 1 base from J, the junction contained 5 bases not matched to a gene. The CDR3 has 16 amino acids. Germline lookup yields CDR1 MDHEN and CDR2 SYDVKM.

This clonotype was counted a single time. V and J are TRBV9 and TRBJ2-2, with D perhaps given as TRBD1 or TRBD2 (5 bases each). The CDR3 loop spans 15 amino acids. Germline values: CDR1 SGDLS, CDR2 YYNGEE. Trimming took 3 bases from V and 0 from J, leaving 9 bases between them. CDR3 sequence reads: CASSEGTANTGELFF. The CDR3 DNA sequence: TGTGCCAGCAGCGAAGGGACCGCGAACACCGGGGAGCTGTTTTTT.

The V gene is TRBV5-1, the J gene TRBJ1-1; D unresolved. CDR1 and CDR2 from the germline V gene are SGHRS and YFSETQ. Trimming left V 0 bases short and J 8 bases short, with 8 bases between. The CDR3 is 12 residues long. This CDR3 is CASSLGSNEAFF. CDR3 DNA: TGCGCCAGCAGCTTGGGCTCAAACGAAGCTTTCTTT.

This rearrangement joins TRBV6-4 to TRBJ2-2; D is perhaps TRBD2 (6 bases). The germline CDR1 and CDR2 sequences are MRHNA and SNTAGT. This CDR3 spans 14 amino acids. The ends were cut back, 4 bases at V and 7 bases at J, with 13 bases in the middle. CDR3 in amino acids: CASSAGTDSGELFF. The CDR3 DNA follows: TGTGCCAGCAGTGCGGGGACTGATAGCGGGGAGCTGTTTTTT.

V gene TRBV3-1 combines with J gene TRBJ2-3; 9 bases line up with TRBD1. Looked up from germline, CDR1 is LGHDT and CDR2 is YNNKEL (reference sequence). After removal of 0 bases from V and 6 bases from J, the junction contained 4 bases not matched to a gene. This CDR3 has 15 amino acids. The chain's CDR3 is CASSQDGQGWDTQYF. CDR3 sequence (DNA): TGTGCCAGCAGCCAAGACGGACAGGGGTGGGATACGCAGTATTTT.

The V and J genes are TRBV28 and TRBJ2-3; 8 positions agree with TRBD2. V lost 5 bases, J lost 7 bases, and 14 bases stayed unmatched. Germline CDR1 reads MDHEN; CDR2 reads SYDVKM. The CDR3 totals 16 residues. As DNA, the CDR3 is TGTGCCAGCAGTCTATATAGCGGGGCTTCTGGTAATACGCAGTATTTT. Its protein product is CASSLYSGASGNTQYF.

This chain links TRBV18 with TRBJ2-7; no firm D call. Trimming removed 4 bases from V and 3 bases from J, with 16 bases in between. CDR3 length equals 15 residues. Germline values: CDR1 KGHSH, CDR2 LQKENI. In DNA form, the CDR3 reads TGTGCCAGCTCACACTCGGACCTTTCCAACTACGAGCAGTACTTC. Its translation is CASSHSDLSNYEQYF.

The rearrangement joins TRBV12-3 or TRBV12-4 to TRBJ2-2; unclear D gene. V was cut by 7 bases and J by 5 bases, with 11 bases left in between. The CDR3 is 13 residues long. DNA of the CDR3: TGTGCCAGCAATCCCACGGTAACCGGGGAGCTGTTTTTT. This codes for CASNPTVTGELFF.

The rearrangement joins TRBV29-1 to TRBJ1-4; D is possibly TRBD1 (6 bases). The CDR3 runs to 15 residues. Germline CDR1 is SQVTM and CDR2 is ANQGSEA. Deletions cut 6 bases from V and 4 bases from J, with 18 bases between. In DNA form, the CDR3 reads TGCAGCGTCCTGCTGAAAGGGGGTGGTAATGAAAAACTGTTTTTT. Translating gives CSVLLKGGGNEKLFF.